What follows are 2 T cell receptor beta chains derived from one specimen sequenced in a study of blood T cell repertoires in COVID-19. Only in-frame clones appear in the TCRdb table, and some are missing; sequencing was by immunoSEQ multiplex PCR. This table has fewer than 250,000 clones, approximately 84% appearing once. The material sequenced was peripheral blood. The receptor source for this set is a man aged 50-60 years with acute or convalescent COVID-19.

The V gene is TRBV6-2 or TRBV6-3, the J gene TRBJ1-2, with TRBD1 as a possible D gene (6 bases). The CDR3 length is 18 residues. Germline V gene lookup returns CDR1 MNHEY and CDR2 SVGEGT. V was pared by 6 bases and J by 1 base, with 24 bases between. The CDR3 is CASSQQGPSNVHNYGYTF. Here the CDR3 DNA reads TGTGCCAGCAGCCAACAGGGACCGTCGAACGTCCATAACTATGGCTACACCTTC.

This clone was detected a few times. The rearrangement uses TRBV5-1 and TRBJ1-1; 12 bases map to TRBD1. Germline V gives CDR1 SGHRS, CDR2 YFSETQ. J gave up 1 base and V 0 bases, and 7 bases lay outside the gene matches. The CDR3 sequence is 18 residues long. The CDR3 coding sequence is TGCGCCAGCAGCTTGGGACCGGGACAGGGGGCGAGGAACACTGAAGCTTTCTTT. Translated: CASSLGPGQGARNTEAFF.